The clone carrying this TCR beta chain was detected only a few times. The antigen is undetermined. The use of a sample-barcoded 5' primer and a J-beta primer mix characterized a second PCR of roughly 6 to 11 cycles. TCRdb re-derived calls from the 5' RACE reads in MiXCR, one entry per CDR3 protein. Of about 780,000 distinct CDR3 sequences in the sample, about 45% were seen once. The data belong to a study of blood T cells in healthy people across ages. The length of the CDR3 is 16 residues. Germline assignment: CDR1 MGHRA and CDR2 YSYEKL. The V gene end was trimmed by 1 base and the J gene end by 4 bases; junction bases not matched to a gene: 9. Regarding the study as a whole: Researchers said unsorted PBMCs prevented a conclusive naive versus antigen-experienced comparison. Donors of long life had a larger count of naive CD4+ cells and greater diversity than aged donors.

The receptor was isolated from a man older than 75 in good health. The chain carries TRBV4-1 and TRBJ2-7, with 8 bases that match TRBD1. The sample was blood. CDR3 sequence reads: CASSQAARQGRYEQYF. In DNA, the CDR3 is TGCGCCAGCAGCCAAGCAGCCAGACAGGGGCGATACGAGCAGTACTTC.